A selection of T cell receptor beta chains follows, all from one sample in a study of shared clonotypes between healthy human individuals. Using immunoSEQ multiplex PCR, the repertoire was profiled, and TCRdb retains in-frame clones only, with some absent. The table lists over a million clones, roughly 97% of them singletons. Input material: naive CD4+ T cells sorted from blood. The receptors were gathered from a man aged 25 to 45 in good health. CDR3s include the opening cysteine and the closing phenylalanine or tryptophan. The order of the fields is D gene, J gene, V gene, clone size, CDR3 protein, CDR3 DNA. D genes are given only for firm matches. Only part of the rows carry a size: once, few, many, or a class if the clone is expanded.

D gene: TRBD1
J gene: TRBJ2-7
V gene: TRBV6-5
clone size: NA
CDR3 protein: CAAGTGFYEQYF
CDR3 DNA: TGTGCCGCGGGGACAGGCTTCTACGAGCAGTACTTC

D gene: NA
J gene: TRBJ2-3
V gene: TRBV11-2
clone size: NA
CDR3 protein: CASGSFTDTQYF
CDR3 DNA: TGTGCCAGCGGGTCTTTCACAGATACGCAGTATTTT

D gene: TRBD2
J gene: TRBJ2-1
V gene: TRBV9
clone size: NA
CDR3 protein: CASSVGSSGTYNEQFF
CDR3 DNA: TGTGCCAGCAGCGTAGGTTCTAGCGGGACCTACAATGAGCAGTTCTTC

D gene: NA
J gene: TRBJ1-2
V gene: TRBV25-1
clone size: NA
CDR3 protein: CASRATEPSYGYTF
CDR3 DNA: TGTGCCAGCAGGGCCACGGAACCATCCTATGGCTACACCTTC

D gene: NA
J gene: TRBJ1-4
V gene: TRBV19
clone size: NA
CDR3 protein: CASSTRDWVKLFF
CDR3 DNA: TGTGCCAGTAGTACTCGGGACTGGGTAAAACTGTTTTTT

D gene: NA
J gene: TRBJ2-7
V gene: TRBV7-9
clone size: NA
CDR3 protein: CASSLTGLRYEQYF
CDR3 DNA: TGTGCCAGCAGCCTTACAGGGTTGCGCTACGAGCAGTACTTC

D gene: NA
J gene: TRBJ1-1
V gene: TRBV11-2
clone size: NA
CDR3 protein: CASSLGGVPFF
CDR3 DNA: TGTGCCAGCAGCCTAGGGGGAGTACCTTTCTTT

D gene: TRBD1
J gene: TRBJ2-5
V gene: TRBV19
clone size: NA
CDR3 protein: CASSGQGQETQYF
CDR3 DNA: TGTGCCAGTTCCGGACAGGGCCAAGAGACCCAGTACTTC

D gene: NA
J gene: TRBJ2-1
V gene: TRBV7-9
clone size: NA
CDR3 protein: CASSFSYSHNEQFF
CDR3 DNA: TGTGCCAGCAGCTTCAGCTACAGTCACAATGAGCAGTTCTTC

D gene: NA
J gene: TRBJ2-7
V gene: TRBV11-2
clone size: NA
CDR3 protein: CASSLGGLPAYEQYF
CDR3 DNA: TGTGCCAGCAGCTTAGGAGGGCTACCAGCCTACGAGCAGTACTTC

D gene: NA
J gene: TRBJ1-2
V gene: TRBV28
clone size: NA
CDR3 protein: CAYRELEGYTF
CDR3 DNA: TGTGCCTACAGGGAGTTGGAAGGCTACACCTTC

D gene: NA
J gene: TRBJ2-2
V gene: TRBV12-5
clone size: NA
CDR3 protein: CASGLGLGNTGELFF
CDR3 DNA: TGTGCTAGTGGTTTGGGTCTGGGGAACACCGGGGAGCTGTTTTTT

D gene: NA
J gene: TRBJ2-6
V gene: TRBV4-3
clone size: NA
CDR3 protein: CASSQELSGANVLTF
CDR3 DNA: TGCGCCAGCAGCCAAGAGCTCTCTGGGGCCAACGTCCTGACTTTC

D gene: NA
J gene: TRBJ2-1
V gene: TRBV28
clone size: NA
CDR3 protein: CASSLSLSSYNEQFF
CDR3 DNA: TGTGCCAGCAGTTTATCATTAAGCTCCTACAATGAGCAGTTCTTC

D gene: NA
J gene: TRBJ1-1
V gene: TRBV28
clone size: NA
CDR3 protein: CASSGPNTEAFF
CDR3 DNA: TGTGCCAGCAGTGGGCCGAACACTGAAGCTTTCTTT

D gene: NA
J gene: TRBJ2-3
V gene: TRBV5-6
clone size: NA
CDR3 protein: CASSPWGIRKSTDTQYF
CDR3 DNA: TGTGCCAGCAGCCCGTGGGGGATAAGGAAAAGCACAGATACGCAGTATTTT

D gene: NA
J gene: TRBJ1-5
V gene: TRBV2
clone size: NA
CDR3 protein: CASSEGVNQPQHF
CDR3 DNA: TGTGCCAGCAGTGAGGGGGTCAATCAGCCCCAGCATTTT

D gene: NA
J gene: TRBJ1-1
V gene: TRBV5-1
clone size: NA
CDR3 protein: CASSLAGKGSTEAFF
CDR3 DNA: TGCGCCAGCAGCTTGGCGGGGAAAGGAAGCACTGAAGCTTTCTTT

D gene: TRBD1
J gene: TRBJ2-5
V gene: TRBV19
clone size: once
CDR3 protein: CASSATTGGPQETQYF
CDR3 DNA: TGTGCCAGTAGCGCCACAACAGGGGGTCCACAAGAGACCCAGTACTTC

D gene: NA
J gene: TRBJ2-5
V gene: TRBV29-1
clone size: NA
CDR3 protein: CSVIAIGKLFETQYF
CDR3 DNA: TGCAGCGTTATAGCGATAGGGAAGCTCTTCGAGACCCAGTACTTC

D gene: TRBD2
J gene: TRBJ2-7
V gene: TRBV7-8
clone size: NA
CDR3 protein: CASSSEILAGVPYEQYF
CDR3 DNA: TGTGCCAGCAGCTCGGAAATACTAGCGGGAGTTCCCTACGAGCAGTACTTC

D gene: NA
J gene: TRBJ2-7
V gene: TRBV4-3
clone size: NA
CDR3 protein: CASSQGSAEPYEQYF
CDR3 DNA: TGCGCCAGCAGCCAAGGTAGTGCTGAACCCTACGAGCAGTACTTC

D gene: NA
J gene: TRBJ2-2
V gene: TRBV11-2
clone size: NA
CDR3 protein: CAERAGELFF
CDR3 DNA: TGTGCCGAGAGGGCCGGGGAGCTGTTTTTT